Shown below are 29 T cell receptor beta chains from a single sample sequenced in a study of blood T cell repertoires in COVID-19. Only in-frame clones appear in the TCRdb table, and some are missing; sequencing was by immunoSEQ multiplex PCR. Counted here are a few hundred thousand clones, about nine tenths occurring once; the ten biggest clones make up 6.9%. Sequencing was performed on peripheral blood. These receptors originate from a woman in her 30s who had recovered from COVID-19.

J is TRBJ1-4 and V is TRBV19; TRBD1 aligns across 9 bases. V lost 4 bases and J lost 8; bases outside the gene matches: 8. Germline CDR1 reads LNHDA; CDR2 reads SQIVND (reference sequence). This CDR3 has 15 amino acids. CDR3: CASSKIGTGSEKLFF. The CDR3 nucleotides read TGTGCCAGTAGTAAAATCGGGACAGGGTCGGAAAAACTGTTTTTT.

The gene calls are TRBV9 and TRBJ2-2; D unclear. The CDR3 covers 13 residues. Per the germline V gene, CDR1 is SGDLS and CDR2 is YYNGEE. The V and J ends lost 1 base and 2 bases respectively, with 3 bases between them. The CDR3 loop reads CASSVYNTGELFF. The CDR3 nucleotides are TGTGCCAGCAGCGTATATAACACCGGGGAGCTGTTTTTT. The full variable domain, in which reference TRBV9 and TRBJ2-2 provide the parts outside the CDR3, is DSGVTQTPKHLITATGQRVTLRCSPRSGDLSVYWYQQSLDQGLQFLIQYYNGEERAKGNILERFSAQQFPDLHSELNLSSLELGDSALYFCASSVYNTGELFFGEGSRLTVL.

V usage is TRBV6-5 and J usage is TRBJ2-7, with 10 bases lining up with TRBD2. This CDR3 is built from 14 residues. Per germline, CDR1 MNHEY and CDR2 SVGAGI. V was clipped by 6 bases and J by 4 bases; unmatched bases: 6. The CDR3: CASRTSGAFYEQYF. CDR3 sequence (DNA): TGTGCCAGCAGAACTAGCGGGGCCTTTTACGAGCAGTACTTC.

The chain combines TRBV7-6 with TRBJ2-7; the match to TRBD2 covers 8 bases. J gave up 5 bases and V 1 base, and 7 bases lay outside the gene matches. CDR3 length equals 15 residues. Germline V gene data show CDR1 as SGHVS and CDR2 as FNYEAQ. The CDR3 sequence is CASSLGPGLVDEQYF. The CDR3 DNA reads as TGTGCCAGCAGCTTAGGACCGGGACTAGTTGACGAGCAGTACTTC.

The chain joins TRBV19 to TRBJ1-5; 10 bases line up with TRBD1. With V trimmed by 6 bases and J by 7 bases, 9 bases remained unmatched. The CDR3 is 15 amino acids. Germline V gene data show CDR1 as LNHDA and CDR2 as SQIVND (reference sequence). The CDR3 coding sequence is TGTGCCAGTAGCCGTCAGGGACAGGGGTACCAGCCCCAGCATTTT. The encoded protein is CASSRQGQGYQPQHF.

The chain joins TRBV6-1 to TRBJ2-5, with a tentative D call TRBD2 (5 bases). The germline gives CDR1 MNHNS, CDR2 SASEGT. Trimming shortened V by 1 base and J by 1 base, and 13 bases separated the two germline ends. There are 16 residues in the CDR3. This CDR3 is CASSEGASWVQETQYF. In DNA, the CDR3 is TGTGCCAGCAGTGAAGGGGCTAGCTGGGTCCAAGAGACCCAGTACTTC.

V usage is TRBV11-2 and J usage is TRBJ1-6, with a weak D call TRBD1 (6 bases). This CDR3 contains 13 residues. The V end lost 4 bases, the J end lost 10 bases, and 11 bases lay between the germline ends. CDR1 SGHAT and CDR2 FQNNGV come from the germline V gene. In DNA, the CDR3 is TGTGCCAGCAGCTCTACAGGGCGGTCACCCCTCCACTTT. Residues: CASSSTGRSPLHF.

This chain joins TRBV2 and TRBJ1-5, with unresolved D. Trimming removed 2 bases from V and 2 bases from J, with 7 bases in between. CDR1 and CDR2 from the germline V gene are SNHLY and FYNNEI. This CDR3 is built from 14 residues. The DNA for the CDR3 is TGTGCCAGCAGTGAACGGGAGGGCAATCAGCCCCAGCATTTT. As protein: CASSEREGNQPQHF.

The chain links TRBV7-9 to TRBJ2-5, with D unresolved. Germline loops: CDR1 SEHNR, CDR2 FQNEAQ (reference sequence). Trimming shortened V by 3 bases and J by 1 base, and 9 bases separated the two germline ends. There are 14 residues in the CDR3. Here the CDR3 DNA reads TGTGCCAGCAGCTTGAGGCAGAGCCAAGAGACCCAGTACTTC. The encoded protein is CASSLRQSQETQYF.

The chain joins TRBV29-1 to TRBJ2-4, with D unresolved. The V and J ends lost 0 bases and 0 bases respectively, with 12 bases between them. The CDR3 loop spans 16 amino acids. In germline, CDR1 is SQVTM, CDR2 ANQGSEA. CDR3 loop: CSVEDRGGSAKNIQYF. The DNA of the CDR3 is TGCAGCGTTGAAGATCGAGGCGGCTCAGCCAAAAACATTCAGTACTTC.

The J gene is TRBJ1-6, the V gene TRBV30, with 8 bases fitting TRBD1. Looked up from germline, CDR1 is GTSNPN and CDR2 is SVGIG (reference sequence). The V gene end was trimmed by 0 bases and the J gene end by 8 bases; junction bases not matched to a gene: 3. The CDR3 has 14 residues. CDR3 nucleotides: TGTGCCTGGAGTGTACTGACAGGGGATTCACCCCTCCACTTT. Amino acids: CAWSVLTGDSPLHF. Drawing the rest from reference TRBV30 and TRBJ1-6, the complete variable domain is SQTIHQWPATLVQPVGSPLSLECTVEGTSNPNLYWYRQAAGRGLQLLFYSVGIGQISSEVPQNLSASRPQDRQFILSSKKLLLSDSGFYLCAWSVLTGDSPLHFGNGTRLTVT.

The rearrangement joins TRBV9 to TRBJ1-3, with unresolved D. Germline V gives CDR1 SGDLS, CDR2 YYNGEE. The CDR3 has 13 amino acids. V lost 4 bases, J lost 3 bases, and 8 bases lay in between. The CDR3 region is CASSPSDGNTIYF. CDR3 nucleotides: TGTGCCAGCAGCCCAAGCGATGGAAACACCATATATTTT.

The chain employs TRBV7-3 and TRBJ2-6, with D possibly matching TRBD1 (6 bases). The V end lost 5 bases, the J end lost 0 bases, and 14 bases lay between the germline ends. Germline V gene sequence: CDR1 SGHTA, CDR2 FQGTGA. This CDR3 comprises 17 residues. The CDR3 reads CASSRTGTTSGANVLTF. The CDR3 region has the DNA TGTGCCAGCAGCCGGACCGGGACAACCTCTGGGGCCAACGTCCTGACTTTC.

This clone showed up just a few times. The chain is built from TRBV7-9 and TRBJ1-3; D remains unclear. The CDR3 runs to 19 residues. V was pared by 5 bases and J by 3 bases, with 26 bases between. CDR1 is SEHNR and CDR2 is FQNEAQ in the germline V gene (reference sequence). The DNA of the CDR3 is TGTGCCAGCAGCCCAGAACGTCTGGAGAGGTGGTCATATGGAAACACCATATATTTT. Translated: CASSPERLERWSYGNTIYF.

The CDR3 region has the DNA TGTGCCAGCAGCTCGATAAAACGGGACACCGGGAGGTCCTACGAGCAGTACTTC. Its protein product is CASSSIKRDTGRSYEQYF. The gene calls are TRBV11-2 and TRBJ2-7; tentative D call: TRBD2 (7 bases). The CDR3 loop spans 18 amino acids. The germline V and J ends were trimmed by 4 bases and 1 base, with 23 bases remaining between them. Germline assignment: CDR1 SGHAT and CDR2 FQNNGV. Looking up the rest from reference TRBV11-2 and TRBJ2-7 gives the full variable domain: EAGVAQSPRYKIIEKRQSVAFWCNPISGHATLYWYQQILGQGPKLLIQFQNNGVVDDSQLPKDRFSAERLKGVDSTLKIQPAKLEDSAVYLCASSSIKRDTGRSYEQYFGPGTRLTVT.

This clone appeared a single time. CDR3 nucleotides: TGCGCCAGCAGCGTGGGACTTGGGAATGAGCAGTTCTTC. Protein product: CASSVGLGNEQFF. The gene calls are TRBV5-1 and TRBJ2-1; maybe TRBD2 (6 bases). Germline V gives CDR1 SGHRS, CDR2 YFSETQ. V was cut by 4 bases and J by 7 bases, with 12 bases left in between. The CDR3 is 13 residues long.

V gene TRBV30 combines with J gene TRBJ2-5, with TRBD1 identical over 7 bases. Germline lookup yields CDR1 GTSNPN and CDR2 SVGIG (reference sequence). Trimming removed 5 bases from V and 5 bases from J; junction bases left unmatched: 8. The CDR3 consists of 13 residues. The CDR3 is CAWGNRGWETQYF. Written as DNA, the CDR3 is TGTGCCTGGGGAAACAGGGGATGGGAGACCCAGTACTTC. Full variable domain (remainder filled in from reference TRBV30 and TRBJ2-5): SQTIHQWPATLVQPVGSPLSLECTVEGTSNPNLYWYRQAAGRGLQLLFYSVGIGQISSEVPQNLSASRPQDRQFILSSKKLLLSDSGFYLCAWGNRGWETQYFGPGTRLLVL.

This sequence joins TRBV24-1 and TRBJ2-1, with 9 bases aligning to TRBD1. V lost 9 bases to trimming and J lost 7 bases; unmatched junction nucleotides: 12. Germline loops: CDR1 KGHDR, CDR2 SFDVKD. The CDR3 length is 15 residues. For the CDR3, the DNA is TGTGCCACCGCCAAAGATACCGGGACAGGGAATGAGCAGTTCTTC. Translated: CATAKDTGTGNEQFF.

CDR3 protein: CASSQDRRLENTEAFF. The DNA of the CDR3 is TGTGCCAGCAGCCAAGATCGGAGGTTAGAGAACACTGAAGCTTTCTTT. J is TRBJ1-1 and V is TRBV14; D uncertain. Trimming took 0 bases from V and 1 from J, leaving 12 bases between them. CDR1 and CDR2 (germline): SGHDN, FVKESK. The CDR3 has 16 residues.

Comment on this clone: Other nucleotide sequences in the sample specify the same CDR3. V usage is TRBV9 and J usage is TRBJ2-5; 11 bases line up with TRBD2. The CDR3 totals 15 residues. Germline CDR1 SGDLS, CDR2 YYNGEE. J gave up 2 bases and V 1 base, and 1 base lay outside the gene matches. CDR3 loop: CASSVLAGGQETQYF. Written as DNA, the CDR3 is TGTGCCAGCAGCGTACTAGCGGGGGGACAAGAGACCCAGTACTTC.

This clone came up once. This sequence joins TRBV19 and TRBJ2-2, with D tentatively TRBD1 (5 bases). The CDR3 is 14 residues long. The ends were cut back, 7 bases at V and 4 bases at J, with 13 bases in the middle. Germline CDR1 reads LNHDA; CDR2 reads SQIVND (reference sequence). CDR3 nucleotide sequence: TGTGCCAGTACCTCAGGGCTCGGCACCGGGGAGCTGTTTTTT. Amino acids: CASTSGLGTGELFF.

DNA of the CDR3: TGCGCCAGCAGATCGACAGGGTCAGACATTCAGTACTTC. It yields the protein CASRSTGSDIQYF. This rearrangement joins TRBV5-1 to TRBJ2-4; 7 bases are shared with TRBD1. The CDR3 totals 13 residues. Germline V gene sequence: CDR1 SGHRS, CDR2 YFSETQ. J was trimmed by 8 bases and V by 5 bases; bases with no gene match: 7.

The chain uses TRBV2 and TRBJ2-3, with D maybe TRBD1 (6 bases). CDR3 length: 13 amino acids. CDR1 is SNHLY, CDR2 FYNNEI, per germline. The V end lost 0 bases, the J end lost 10 bases, and 11 bases lay between the germline ends. Here the CDR3 DNA reads TGTGCCAGCAGTGAAGCGGGCTGGGGGCCGCAGTATTTT. Protein product: CASSEAGWGPQYF.

The CDR3 DNA reads as TGTGCCAGCAGCCGCCGGGACTCAGATACGCAGTATTTT. This codes for CASSRRDSDTQYF. V is TRBV7-9 and J is TRBJ2-3, with D perhaps matching TRBD2 (6 bases). The CDR3 sequence is 13 residues long. Trimming took off 5 bases at V and 4 bases at J, with 10 bases between the two ends. The germline V gene encodes CDR1 SEHNR and CDR2 FQNEAQ (reference sequence).

This sequence joins TRBV24-1 and TRBJ2-3; TRBD2 matches at 12 bases. The germline gives CDR1 KGHDR, CDR2 SFDVKD. Losses at the gene ends were 0 bases for V and 3 bases for J; bases not matched to a gene: 6. The CDR3 has 18 amino acids. This CDR3 is CATSDLQSLAGGTDTQYF. CDR3 DNA: TGTGCCACCAGTGATTTGCAGAGCCTAGCGGGGGGGACAGATACGCAGTATTTT.

This chain uses TRBV6-5 with TRBJ1-4; 9 bases are shared with TRBD1. V was clipped by 2 bases and J by 7 bases; unmatched bases: 8. The CDR3 totals 16 residues. Germline CDR1 and CDR2: MNHEY and SVGAGI. The CDR3 loop reads CASSYGTTGGSEKLFF. CDR3 bases: TGTGCCAGCAGTTACGGAACGACAGGGGGGAGTGAAAAACTGTTTTTT.

V and J are TRBV9 and TRBJ2-5; tentatively, D is TRBD2 (5 bases). Per the germline V gene, CDR1 is SGDLS and CDR2 is YYNGEE. This CDR3 has 16 amino acids. The ends were cut back, 0 bases at V and 1 base at J, with 13 bases in the middle. The CDR3 coding sequence is TGTGCCAGCAGCGTAGGAGGGTATTTTTTCCAAGAGACCCAGTACTTC. It is translated as CASSVGGYFFQETQYF.

V gene TRBV11-2 combines with J gene TRBJ2-7, with 9 nucleotides matching TRBD1. CDR1 is SGHAT and CDR2 is FQNNGV in the germline V gene. Trimming cost V 5 bases and J 3 bases; bases outside gene matches: 8. The CDR3 has 15 amino acids. CDR3 residues: CASSLVRQGDYEQYF. CDR3 in DNA: TGTGCCAGCAGCCTAGTGAGACAGGGGGACTACGAGCAGTACTTC.

V gene TRBV14 combines with J gene TRBJ2-1; no clear D. The V end was cut by 4 bases, the J end by 1 base, with 8 bases between. Germline V gene lookup returns CDR1 SGHDN and CDR2 FVKESK. This CDR3 is 14 amino acids long. The CDR3 here is CASSRQASYNEQFF. The CDR3 DNA sequence: TGTGCCAGCAGCCGCCAGGCTTCCTACAATGAGCAGTTCTTC.